This T cell receptor beta chain stems from a study of CXCR3 chemokines and chemotherapy response in bladder cancer. CDR3 length: 14 amino acids. V lost 5 bases to trimming and J lost 1 base, with 9 bases between them. Germline V lookup: CDR1 MNHEY, CDR2 SVGEGT. By sample fraction, this clonotype is medium-sized. TCRdb used MiXCR to reprocess the PCR reads, holding one entry per CDR3 protein. The profile covers roughly 2,500 distinct CDR3 sequences, with about 16% appearing a single time and 20% to 30% taken by the ten largest. V gene TRBV6-2 or TRBV6-3 combines with J gene TRBJ1-5; D possibly corresponds to TRBD1 (5 bases). The receptor was derived from a human donor with bladder cancer that responded to neoadjuvant chemotherapy. The sample was acquired from a patient whose treatment included neoadjuvant chemotherapy. The CDR3 coding sequence is TGTGCCAGCAGTCCGGGGGGGAGCAATCAGCCCCAGCATTTT. Its translation is CASSPGGSNQPQHF.